This T cell receptor beta chain was profiled in a study of identical twins. TCRdb used MiXCR to reprocess the 5' RACE reads, holding one entry per CDR3 protein. The table shows fewer than 250,000 distinct CDR3 sequences, with roughly 7.5% occurring only once. About this clonotype: Its antigen is unidentified.

Study-level findings and limits: Invariant T cells like MAIT and iNKT could partly confound the zero-insertion analyses. There were fewer insertions in abundant cord blood beta clonotypes, but memory repertoires showed no such pattern.

With V trimmed by 5 bases and J by 4 bases, 5 bases remained unmatched. The CDR3 sequence is 14 residues long. From germline, CDR1 is SEHNR and CDR2 FQNEAQ (reference sequence). These data are also associated with another study on yellow fever vaccine responses in identical twins. That work states: A vaccine T cell response that seemed partly convergent and partly personalized was reported in twins.

The sequenced sample was CD8+ T cells sorted from blood. The chain couples TRBV7-9 to TRBJ1-2; 9 bases line up with TRBD1. This clonotype originated in a woman aged 18-35 years in good health. The CDR3 nucleotides are TGTGCCAGCAGCGGGGACAGGGCCCCCTATGGCTACACCTTC. Amino acid sequence: CASSGDRAPYGYTF.